What follows describes a single TCR beta chain. Antigen: not known. Germline lookup yields CDR1 MNHEY and CDR2 SVGAGI. The germline V and J ends were trimmed by 7 bases and 0 bases, with 16 bases remaining between them. This CDR3 spans 15 amino acids. This sample is part of a study of T cell responses to AZD1222 COVID-19 vaccine. Study-wide results and limits: Increased Spike-specific TCR breadth and depth were observed after two AZD1222 doses. A reported finding is that nearly half of spike-specific TCRs target unmutated variant regions. Donors were chiefly white British, with a greater number of females, and clonal diversity was perhaps underestimated. Spike was spanned by vaccine-associated CD4 TCRs, which were dominant at 160-218 and 743-854.

Sequencing was performed with immunoSEQ multiplex PCR; in TCRdb, only in-frame clones are kept and a portion is missing. There are 75,000 to 95,000 clones in the sample; about 88% occur only once, and 4.2% lies in the top ten. The V gene is TRBV6-5, the J gene TRBJ2-7, with a possible D match to TRBD1 (6 bases). The source is an adult in good health. Sequencing used peripheral blood, obtained on day 0 of AZD1222 vaccination. CDR3 in amino acids: CASTAVDSLSYEQYF. CDR3 bases: TGTGCCAGCACCGCGGTGGACAGCCTCTCCTACGAGCAGTACTTC.